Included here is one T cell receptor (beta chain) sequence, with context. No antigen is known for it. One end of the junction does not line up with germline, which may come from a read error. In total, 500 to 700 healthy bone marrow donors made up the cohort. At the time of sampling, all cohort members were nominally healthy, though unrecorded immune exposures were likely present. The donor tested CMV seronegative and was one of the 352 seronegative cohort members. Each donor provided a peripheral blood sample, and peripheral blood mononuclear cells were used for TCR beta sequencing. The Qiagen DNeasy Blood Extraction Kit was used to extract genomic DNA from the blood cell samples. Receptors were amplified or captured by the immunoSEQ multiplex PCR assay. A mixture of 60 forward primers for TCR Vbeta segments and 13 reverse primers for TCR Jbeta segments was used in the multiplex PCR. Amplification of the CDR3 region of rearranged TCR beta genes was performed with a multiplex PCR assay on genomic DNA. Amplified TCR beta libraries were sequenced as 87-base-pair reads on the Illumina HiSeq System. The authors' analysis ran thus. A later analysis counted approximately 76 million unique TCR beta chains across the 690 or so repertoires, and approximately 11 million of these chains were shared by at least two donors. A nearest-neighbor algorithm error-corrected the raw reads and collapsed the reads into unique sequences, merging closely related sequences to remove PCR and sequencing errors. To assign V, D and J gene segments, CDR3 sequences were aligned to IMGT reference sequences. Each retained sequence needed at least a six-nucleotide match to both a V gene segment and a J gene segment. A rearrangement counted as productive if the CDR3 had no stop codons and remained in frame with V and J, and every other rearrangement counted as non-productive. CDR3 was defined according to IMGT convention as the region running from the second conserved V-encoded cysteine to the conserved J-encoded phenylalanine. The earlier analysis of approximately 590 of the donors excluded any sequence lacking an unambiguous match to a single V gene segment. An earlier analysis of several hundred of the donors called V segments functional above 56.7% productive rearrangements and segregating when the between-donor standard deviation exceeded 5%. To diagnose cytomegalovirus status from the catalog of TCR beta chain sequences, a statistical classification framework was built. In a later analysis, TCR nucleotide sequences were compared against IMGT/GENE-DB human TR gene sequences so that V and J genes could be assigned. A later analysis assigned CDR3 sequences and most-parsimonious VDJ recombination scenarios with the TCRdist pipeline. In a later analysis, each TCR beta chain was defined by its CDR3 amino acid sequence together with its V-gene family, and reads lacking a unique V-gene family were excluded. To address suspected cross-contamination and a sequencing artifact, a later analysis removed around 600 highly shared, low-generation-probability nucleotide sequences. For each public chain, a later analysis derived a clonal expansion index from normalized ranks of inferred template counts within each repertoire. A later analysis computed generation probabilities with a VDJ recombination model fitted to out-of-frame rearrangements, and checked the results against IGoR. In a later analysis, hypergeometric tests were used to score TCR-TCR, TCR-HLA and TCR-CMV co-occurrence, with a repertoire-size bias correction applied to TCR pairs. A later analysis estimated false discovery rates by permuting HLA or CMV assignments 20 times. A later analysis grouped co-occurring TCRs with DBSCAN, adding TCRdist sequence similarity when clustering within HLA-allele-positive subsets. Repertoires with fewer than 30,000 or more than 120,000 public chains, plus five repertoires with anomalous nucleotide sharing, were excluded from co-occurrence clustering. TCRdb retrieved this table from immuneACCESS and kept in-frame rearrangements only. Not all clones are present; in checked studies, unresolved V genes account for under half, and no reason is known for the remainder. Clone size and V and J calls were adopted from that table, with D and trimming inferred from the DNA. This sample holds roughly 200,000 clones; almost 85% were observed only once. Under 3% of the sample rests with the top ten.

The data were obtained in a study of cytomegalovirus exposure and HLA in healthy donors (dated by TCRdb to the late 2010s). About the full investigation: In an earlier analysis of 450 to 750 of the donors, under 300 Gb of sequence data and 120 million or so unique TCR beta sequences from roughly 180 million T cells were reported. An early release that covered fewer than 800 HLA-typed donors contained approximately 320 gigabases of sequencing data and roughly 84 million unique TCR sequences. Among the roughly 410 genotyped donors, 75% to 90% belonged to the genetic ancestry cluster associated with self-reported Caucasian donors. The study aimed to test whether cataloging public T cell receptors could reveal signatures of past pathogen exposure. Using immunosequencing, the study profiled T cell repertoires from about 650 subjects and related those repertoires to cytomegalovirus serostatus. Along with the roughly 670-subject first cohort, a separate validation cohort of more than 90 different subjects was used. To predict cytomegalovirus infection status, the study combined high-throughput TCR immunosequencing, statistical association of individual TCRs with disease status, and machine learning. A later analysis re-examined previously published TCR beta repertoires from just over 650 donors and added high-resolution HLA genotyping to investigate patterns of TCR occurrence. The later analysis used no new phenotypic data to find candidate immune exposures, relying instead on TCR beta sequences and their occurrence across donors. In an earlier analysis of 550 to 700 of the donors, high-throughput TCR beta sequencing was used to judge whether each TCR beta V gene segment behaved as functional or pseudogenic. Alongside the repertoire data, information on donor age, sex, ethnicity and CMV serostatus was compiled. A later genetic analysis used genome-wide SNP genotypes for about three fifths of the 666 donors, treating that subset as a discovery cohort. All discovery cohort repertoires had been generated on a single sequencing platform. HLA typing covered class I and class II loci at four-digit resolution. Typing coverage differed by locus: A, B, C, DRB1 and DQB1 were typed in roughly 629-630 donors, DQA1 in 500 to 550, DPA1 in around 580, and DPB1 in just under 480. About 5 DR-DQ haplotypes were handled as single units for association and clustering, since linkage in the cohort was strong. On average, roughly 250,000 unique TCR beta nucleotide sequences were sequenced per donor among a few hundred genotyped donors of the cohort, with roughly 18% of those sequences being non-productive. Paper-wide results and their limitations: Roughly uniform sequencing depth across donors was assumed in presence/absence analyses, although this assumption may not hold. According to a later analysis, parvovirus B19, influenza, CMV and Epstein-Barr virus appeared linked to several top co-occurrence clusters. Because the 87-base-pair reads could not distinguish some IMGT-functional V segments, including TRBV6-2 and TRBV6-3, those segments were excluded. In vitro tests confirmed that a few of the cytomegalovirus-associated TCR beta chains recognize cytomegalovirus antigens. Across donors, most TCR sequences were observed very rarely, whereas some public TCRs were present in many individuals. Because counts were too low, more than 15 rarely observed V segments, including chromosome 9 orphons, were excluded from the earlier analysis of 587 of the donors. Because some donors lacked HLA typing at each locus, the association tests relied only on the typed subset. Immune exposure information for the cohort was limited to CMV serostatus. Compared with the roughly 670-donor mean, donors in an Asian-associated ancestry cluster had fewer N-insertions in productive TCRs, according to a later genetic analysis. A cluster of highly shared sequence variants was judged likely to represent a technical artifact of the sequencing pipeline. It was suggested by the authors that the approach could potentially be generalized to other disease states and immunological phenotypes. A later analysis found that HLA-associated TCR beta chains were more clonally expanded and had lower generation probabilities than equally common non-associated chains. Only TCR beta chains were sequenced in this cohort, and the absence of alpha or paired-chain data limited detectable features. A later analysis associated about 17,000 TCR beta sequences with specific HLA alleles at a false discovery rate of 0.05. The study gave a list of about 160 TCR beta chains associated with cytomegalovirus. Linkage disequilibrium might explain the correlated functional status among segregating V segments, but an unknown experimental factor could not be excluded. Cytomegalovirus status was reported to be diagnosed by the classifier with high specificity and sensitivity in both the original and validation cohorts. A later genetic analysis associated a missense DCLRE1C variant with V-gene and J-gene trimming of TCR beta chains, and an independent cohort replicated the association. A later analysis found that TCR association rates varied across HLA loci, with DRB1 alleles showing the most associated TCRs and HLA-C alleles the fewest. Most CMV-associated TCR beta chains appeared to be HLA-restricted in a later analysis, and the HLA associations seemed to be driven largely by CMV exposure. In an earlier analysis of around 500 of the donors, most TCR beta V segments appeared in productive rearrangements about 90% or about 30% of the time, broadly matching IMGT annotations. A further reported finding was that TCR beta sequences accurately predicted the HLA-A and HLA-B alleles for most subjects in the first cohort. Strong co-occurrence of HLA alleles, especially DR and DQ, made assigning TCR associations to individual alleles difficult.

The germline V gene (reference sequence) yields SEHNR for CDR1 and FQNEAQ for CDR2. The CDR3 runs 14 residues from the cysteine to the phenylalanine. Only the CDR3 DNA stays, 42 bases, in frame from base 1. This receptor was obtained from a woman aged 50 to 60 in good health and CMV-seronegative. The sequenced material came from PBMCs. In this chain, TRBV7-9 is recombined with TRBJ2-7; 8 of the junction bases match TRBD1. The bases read TGTTCCAGCAGCTTCCAACAGGGGGCCTACGAGCAGTACTTC. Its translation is CSSSFQQGAYEQYF.